The clone carrying this TCR beta chain was counted once. Its cognate antigen is unknown. This sample is drawn from a study of cytomegalovirus exposure and HLA in healthy donors. Broader study findings: Most subjects' HLA-A and HLA-B alleles were reportedly predicted from TCR beta sequences. Common viral pathogens (according to a later analysis) appeared linked to several of the most significant clusters.

13 Jbeta primers and 60 Vbeta primers were used for the PCR. Assay used: immunoSEQ multiplex PCR; TCRdb lists only in-frame clones, some missing. The sample consists of 210,000 or so clones, 80% to 90% of them appearing once. J lost 8 bases, V lost 0 bases, and 7 bases had no gene match. Looked up from germline, CDR1 is LGHNA and CDR2 is YSLEER. The CDR3 is 15 amino acids. The source material was PBMCs. The rearrangement joins TRBV4-3 to TRBJ2-3, with TRBD2 identical over 8 bases. The receptor was derived from a young woman in good health and CMV-seronegative. This CDR3 reads CASSQERGGEGTQYF. CDR3 sequence (DNA): TGCGCCAGCAGCCAAGAACGGGGGGGCGAAGGTACGCAGTATTTT.